This TCR beta chain was sequenced during a study of shared clonotypes between healthy human individuals. The V gene lost 5 bases and the J gene lost 4 bases, with 8 bases spanning the gap. This CDR3 spans 12 amino acids. CDR1 is SGHTA, CDR2 FQGNSA, per germline. Authors' methods: ImmunoSEQ gave junction-only sequences without quality scores, so filtering differed. Sequencing used immunoSEQ multiplex PCR; TCRdb keeps in-frame clones, though not all of them. V and J calls and clone size are copied from that table; D and trimming were computed from the DNA. The sample lists about 2 million clones; around 96% were seen once. About this clone: The antigen is unknown.

General study results and limits: Larger estimated richness was generally recorded for naive subsets relative to memory subsets.

Cells designated naive CD8 were CD45RO-negative and were positively selected for CCR7, with terminally differentiated effector memory CD45RA+ cells excluded. The J gene is TRBJ2-5, the V gene TRBV7-2; D is ambiguous. The sample was naive CD8+ T cells sorted from blood. The sequence derives from a man younger than 30 in good health. The DNA of the CDR3 is TGTGCCAGCAGCGACCTTGGAGAGACCCAGTACTTC. Amino acid sequence: CASSDLGETQYF. Full variable domain (rest looked up from reference TRBV7-2 and TRBJ2-5): GAGVSQSPSNKVTEKGKDVELRCDPISGHTALYWYRQSLGQGLEFLIYFQGNSAPDKSGLPSDRFSAERTGGSVSTLTIQRTQQEDSAVYLCASSDLGETQYFGPGTRLLVL.